The T cell receptor beta chain described here comes from a study of blood T cell repertoires in COVID-19. At the level of the study: COVID-19 samples collected from the United States, Italy and Spain covered acute and convalescent phases. T cells, B-cell-depleted T cells, or PBMCs provided the cDNA or gDNA that served as material.

Original methodology: The assay estimated nucleated cells by amplifying reference gene primers. The repertoire was sequenced with immunoSEQ multiplex PCR; TCRdb's copy has only in-frame clones and lacks some. Clone size and V and J calls were adopted from that table, with D and trimming inferred from the DNA. The table includes tens of thousands of clones, around 89% detected once. Looked up from germline, CDR1 is LNHDA and CDR2 is SQIVND (reference sequence). The CDR3 is made up of 14 amino acids. The V and J ends lost 2 bases and 8 bases respectively, with 13 bases between them. This clone was detected once.

The TCR sequence derives from a human donor in a cohort sampled during active COVID-19. The sequenced sample was peripheral blood. V is TRBV19 and J is TRBJ2-1; D is unclear. In nucleotides, the CDR3 is TGTGCCAGTAGTATATCGGCTACCCGGGATGAGCAGTTCTTC. Translation gives CASSISATRDEQFF.